In its sample, the clone carrying this TCR beta chain was seen a few times. This entry is derived from a study of blood T cell repertoires in COVID-19. Study overall: The samples span acute and convalescent COVID-19 from the United States, Italy and Spain. The cDNA or gDNA used as material had been derived from T cells, B-cell-depleted T cells, or PBMCs.

Seattle patients were enrolled during active infection and followed longitudinally. V lost 8 bases, J lost 7 bases, and 8 bases stayed unmatched. The germline V gene has CDR1 WSHSY and CDR2 SAAADI. CDR3 length: 13 amino acids. In the authors' workflow: Reference gene primer amplification in the assay estimated nucleated cell counts. Using immunoSEQ multiplex PCR, the repertoire was profiled, and TCRdb retains in-frame clones only, with some absent. V and J calls and clone size are those listed in that table; D and trimming were worked out from the DNA. The sample holds fewer than 300,000 clones, approximately 91% seen once.

Sequenced material: peripheral blood. The sequence came from a woman under 40 with COVID-19, enrolled during active disease. This sequence joins TRBV10-2 and TRBJ2-7; 10 bases map to TRBD2. CDR3 nucleotides: TGCGCCAGCCAACTAGCGGGGCCGGGGGAGCAGTACTTC. The encoded protein is CASQLAGPGEQYF.